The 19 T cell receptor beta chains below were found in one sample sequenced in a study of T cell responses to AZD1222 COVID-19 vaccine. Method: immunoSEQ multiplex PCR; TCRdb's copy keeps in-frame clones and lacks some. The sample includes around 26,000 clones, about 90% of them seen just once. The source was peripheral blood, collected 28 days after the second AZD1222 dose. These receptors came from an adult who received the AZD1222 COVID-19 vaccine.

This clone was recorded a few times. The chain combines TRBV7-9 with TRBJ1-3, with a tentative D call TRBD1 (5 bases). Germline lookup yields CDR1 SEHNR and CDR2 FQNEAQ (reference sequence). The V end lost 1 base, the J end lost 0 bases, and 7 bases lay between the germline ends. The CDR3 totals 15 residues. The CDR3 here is CASSLGGPSGNTIYF. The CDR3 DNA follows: TGTGCCAGCAGCTTAGGGGGACCCTCTGGAAACACCATATATTTT. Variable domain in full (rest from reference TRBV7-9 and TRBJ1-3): DTGVSQNPRHKITKRGQNVTFRCDPISEHNRLYWYRQTLGQGPEFLTYFQNEAQLEKSRLLSDRFSAERPKGSFSTLEIQRTEQGDSAMYLCASSLGGPSGNTIYFGEGSWLTVV.

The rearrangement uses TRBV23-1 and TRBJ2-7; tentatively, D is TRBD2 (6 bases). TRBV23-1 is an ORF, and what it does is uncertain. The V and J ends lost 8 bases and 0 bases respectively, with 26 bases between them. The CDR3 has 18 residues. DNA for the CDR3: TGCGCCAGCTTTTCTGAGCGGTCGTGGGACTCTTGCTCCTACGAGCAGTACTTC. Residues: CASFSERSWDSCSYEQYF.

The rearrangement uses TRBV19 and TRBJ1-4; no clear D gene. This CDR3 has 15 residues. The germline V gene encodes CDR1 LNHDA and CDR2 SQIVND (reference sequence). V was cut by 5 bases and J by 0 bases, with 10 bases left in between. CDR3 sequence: CASSPSRATNEKLFF. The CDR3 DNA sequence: TGTGCCAGTAGTCCCTCGCGGGCAACTAATGAAAAACTGTTTTTT.

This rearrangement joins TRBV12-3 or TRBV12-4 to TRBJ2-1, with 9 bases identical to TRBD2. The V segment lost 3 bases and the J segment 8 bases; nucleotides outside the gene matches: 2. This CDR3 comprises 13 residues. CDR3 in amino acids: CASSFLAGHEQFF. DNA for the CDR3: TGTGCCAGCAGTTTTCTAGCGGGACATGAGCAGTTCTTC.

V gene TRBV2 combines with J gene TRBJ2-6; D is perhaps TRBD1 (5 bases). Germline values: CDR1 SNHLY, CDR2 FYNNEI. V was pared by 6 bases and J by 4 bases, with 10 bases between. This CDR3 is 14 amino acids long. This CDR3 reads CASSLRVGANVLTF. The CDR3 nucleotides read TGTGCCAGCAGCCTCAGGGTGGGGGCCAACGTCCTGACTTTC.

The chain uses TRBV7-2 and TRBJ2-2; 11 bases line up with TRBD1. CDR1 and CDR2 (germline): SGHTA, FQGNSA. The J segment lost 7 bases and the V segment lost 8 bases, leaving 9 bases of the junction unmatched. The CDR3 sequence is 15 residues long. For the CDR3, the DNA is TGTGCCAGCCGCGGACAGGGGGCAGGAGTCGGGGAGCTGTTTTTT. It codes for CASRGQGAGVGELFF.

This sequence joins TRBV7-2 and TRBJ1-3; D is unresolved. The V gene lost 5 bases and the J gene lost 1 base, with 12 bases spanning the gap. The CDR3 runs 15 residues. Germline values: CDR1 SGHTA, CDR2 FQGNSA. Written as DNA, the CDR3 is TGTGCCAGCAGCCCACCGGGGAGTTCTGGAAACACCATATATTTT. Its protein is CASSPPGSSGNTIYF.

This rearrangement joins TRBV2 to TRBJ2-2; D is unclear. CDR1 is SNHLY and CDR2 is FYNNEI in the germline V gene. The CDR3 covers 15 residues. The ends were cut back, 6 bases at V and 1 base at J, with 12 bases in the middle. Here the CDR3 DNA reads TGTGCCAGCAGGGGTCGGGCAGGGAACACCGGGGAGCTGTTTTTT. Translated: CASRGRAGNTGELFF.

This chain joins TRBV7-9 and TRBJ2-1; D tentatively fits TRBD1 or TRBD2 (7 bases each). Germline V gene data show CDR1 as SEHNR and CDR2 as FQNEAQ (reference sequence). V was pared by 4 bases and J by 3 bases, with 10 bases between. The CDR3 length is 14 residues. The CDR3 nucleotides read TGTGCCAGCAGCTCAGGGGGGGACTACAATGAGCAGTTCTTC. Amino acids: CASSSGGDYNEQFF. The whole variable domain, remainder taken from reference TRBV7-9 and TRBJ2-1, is DTGVSQNPRHKITKRGQNVTFRCDPISEHNRLYWYRQTLGQGPEFLTYFQNEAQLEKSRLLSDRFSAERPKGSFSTLEIQRTEQGDSAMYLCASSSGGDYNEQFFGPGTRLTVL.

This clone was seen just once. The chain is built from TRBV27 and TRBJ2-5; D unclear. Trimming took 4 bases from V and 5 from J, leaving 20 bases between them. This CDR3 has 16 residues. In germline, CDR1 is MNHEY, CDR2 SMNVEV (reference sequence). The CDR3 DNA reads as TGTGCCAGCAGTTCCCAGGATTACTACACTCTGGAGACCCAGTACTTC. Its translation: CASSSQDYYTLETQYF.

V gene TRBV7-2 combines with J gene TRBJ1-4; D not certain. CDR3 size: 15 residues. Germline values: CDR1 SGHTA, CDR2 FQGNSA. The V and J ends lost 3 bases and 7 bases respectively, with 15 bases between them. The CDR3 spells CASSFEKDPGEKLFF. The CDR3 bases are TGTGCCAGCAGCTTCGAAAAGGACCCGGGTGAAAAACTGTTTTTT.

In nucleotides, the CDR3 is TGTGCCAGCAGTCCGGACAGGGTCAACAATGAGCAGTTCTTC. Encoded protein: CASSPDRVNNEQFF. V is TRBV27 and J is TRBJ2-1; 8 bases are a match to TRBD1. The CDR3 runs to 14 residues. CDR1 is MNHEY and CDR2 is SMNVEV in the germline V gene (reference sequence). Trimming took 5 bases from V and 5 from J; bases not matched to a gene: 5.

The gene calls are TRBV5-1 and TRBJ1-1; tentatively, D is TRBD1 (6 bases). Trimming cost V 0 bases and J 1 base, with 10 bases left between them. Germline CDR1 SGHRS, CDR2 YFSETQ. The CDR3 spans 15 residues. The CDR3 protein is CASSLVPGANTEAFF. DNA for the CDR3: TGCGCCAGCAGCTTGGTCCCGGGGGCGAACACTGAAGCTTTCTTT.

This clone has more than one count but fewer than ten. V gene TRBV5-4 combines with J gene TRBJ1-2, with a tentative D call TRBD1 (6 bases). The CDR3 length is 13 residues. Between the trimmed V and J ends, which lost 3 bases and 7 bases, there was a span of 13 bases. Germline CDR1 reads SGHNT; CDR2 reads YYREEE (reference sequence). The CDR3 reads CASSYPGEGGYTF. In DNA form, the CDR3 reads TGTGCCAGCAGCTACCCAGGGGAGGGTGGCTACACCTTC.

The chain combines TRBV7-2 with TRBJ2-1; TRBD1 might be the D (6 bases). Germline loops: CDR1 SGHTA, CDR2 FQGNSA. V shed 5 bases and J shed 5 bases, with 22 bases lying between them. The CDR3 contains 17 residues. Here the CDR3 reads CASSHRDTSLLDNEQFF. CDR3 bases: TGTGCCAGCAGCCATCGGGACACCTCTTTATTAGACAATGAGCAGTTCTTC. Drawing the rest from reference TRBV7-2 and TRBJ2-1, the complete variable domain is GAGVSQSPSNKVTEKGKDVELRCDPISGHTALYWYRQSLGQGLEFLIYFQGNSAPDKSGLPSDRFSAERTGGSVSTLTIQRTQQEDSAVYLCASSHRDTSLLDNEQFFGPGTRLTVL.

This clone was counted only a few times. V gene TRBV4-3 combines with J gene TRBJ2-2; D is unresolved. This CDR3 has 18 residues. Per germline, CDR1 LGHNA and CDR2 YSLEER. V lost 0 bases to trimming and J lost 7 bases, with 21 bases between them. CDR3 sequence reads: CASSQDLGSPVRGGELFF. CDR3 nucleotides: TGCGCCAGCAGCCAAGATTTGGGTTCCCCTGTGCGAGGCGGGGAGCTGTTTTTT.

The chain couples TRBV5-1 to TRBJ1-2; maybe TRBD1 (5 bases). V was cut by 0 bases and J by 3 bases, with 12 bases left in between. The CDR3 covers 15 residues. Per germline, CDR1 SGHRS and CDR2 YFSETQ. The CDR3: CASSLVSGEDYGYTF. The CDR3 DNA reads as TGCGCCAGCAGCTTGGTGTCGGGGGAAGACTATGGCTACACCTTC.

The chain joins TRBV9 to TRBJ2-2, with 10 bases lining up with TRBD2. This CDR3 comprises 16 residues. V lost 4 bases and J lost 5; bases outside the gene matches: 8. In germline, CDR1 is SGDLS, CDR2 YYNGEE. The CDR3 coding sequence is TGTGCCAGCAGCCCCCGCGCTAGCGGGGGTACCGGGGAGCTGTTTTTT. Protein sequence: CASSPRASGGTGELFF. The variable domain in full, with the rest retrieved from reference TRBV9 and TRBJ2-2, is DSGVTQTPKHLITATGQRVTLRCSPRSGDLSVYWYQQSLDQGLQFLIQYYNGEERAKGNILERFSAQQFPDLHSELNLSSLELGDSALYFCASSPRASGGTGELFFGEGSRLTVL.

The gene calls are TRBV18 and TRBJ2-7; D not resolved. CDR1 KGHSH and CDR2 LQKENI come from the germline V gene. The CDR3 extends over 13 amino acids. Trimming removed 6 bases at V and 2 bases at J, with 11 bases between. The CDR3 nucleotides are TGTGCCAGCTCCCTGGAGAGCGCCTACGAGCAGTACTTC. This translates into CASSLESAYEQYF.